What follows describes a single T cell receptor beta chain. TCRdb's table, derived via immunoSEQ multiplex PCR, lists solely in-frame clones and lacks some. This table has 250,000 to 350,000 clones, around 89% appearing once. This sample was taken from a study of blood T cell repertoires in COVID-19. This clonotype originated in a man younger than 45 with acute or convalescent COVID-19. The sequenced sample was peripheral blood.

Here the CDR3 reads CASSTGVVGNTIYF. CDR3 DNA: TGTGCCAGCAGCACAGGGGTAGTTGGAAACACCATATATTTT. The rearrangement joins TRBV7-2 to TRBJ1-3; 7 nucleotides line up with TRBD1. The germline V gene has CDR1 SGHTA and CDR2 FQGNSA. CDR3 length: 14 residues. Trimming cost V 5 bases and J 3 bases; bases outside gene matches: 4.